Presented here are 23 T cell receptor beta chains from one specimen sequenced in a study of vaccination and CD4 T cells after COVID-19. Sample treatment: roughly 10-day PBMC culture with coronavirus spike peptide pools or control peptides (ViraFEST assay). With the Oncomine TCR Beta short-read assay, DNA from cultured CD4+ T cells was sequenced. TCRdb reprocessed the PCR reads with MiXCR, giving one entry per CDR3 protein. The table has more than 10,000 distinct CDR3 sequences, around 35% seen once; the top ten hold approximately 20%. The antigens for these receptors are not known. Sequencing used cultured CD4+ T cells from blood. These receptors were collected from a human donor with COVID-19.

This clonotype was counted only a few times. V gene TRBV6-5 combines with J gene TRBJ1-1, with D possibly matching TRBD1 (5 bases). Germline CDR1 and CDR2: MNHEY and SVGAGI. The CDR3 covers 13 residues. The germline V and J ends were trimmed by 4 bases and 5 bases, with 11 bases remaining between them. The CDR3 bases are TGTGCCAGCAGTTTTCTGGACAAAACTGAAGCTTTCTTT. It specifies CASSFLDKTEAFF.

The CDR3 DNA sequence: TGTGCCAGCAGAGTACAGGGGGGTGGGCAAGAGACCCAGTACTTC. It translates to CASRVQGGGQETQYF. The rearrangement joins TRBV6-1 to TRBJ2-5, with 8 bases identical to TRBD1. CDR1 is MNHNS and CDR2 is SASEGT in the germline V gene. Trimming removed 6 bases from V and 2 bases from J; junction bases left unmatched: 8. The CDR3 is 15 residues long.

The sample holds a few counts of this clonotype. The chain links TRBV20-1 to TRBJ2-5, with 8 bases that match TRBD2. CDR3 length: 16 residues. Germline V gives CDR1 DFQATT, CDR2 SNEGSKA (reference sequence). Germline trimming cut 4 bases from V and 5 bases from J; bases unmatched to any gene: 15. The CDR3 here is CSAKYNRGGAGETQYF. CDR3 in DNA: TGCAGTGCTAAATACAACCGGGGGGGCGCCGGGGAGACCCAGTACTTC.

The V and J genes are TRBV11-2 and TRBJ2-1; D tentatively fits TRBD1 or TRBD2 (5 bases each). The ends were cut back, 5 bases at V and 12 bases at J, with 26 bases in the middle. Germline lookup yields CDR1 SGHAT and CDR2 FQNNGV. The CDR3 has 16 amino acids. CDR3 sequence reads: CASSPPGTTPHKGQFF. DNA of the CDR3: TGTGCCAGCAGCCCGCCGGGGACGACACCTCACAAAGGGCAGTTCTTC.

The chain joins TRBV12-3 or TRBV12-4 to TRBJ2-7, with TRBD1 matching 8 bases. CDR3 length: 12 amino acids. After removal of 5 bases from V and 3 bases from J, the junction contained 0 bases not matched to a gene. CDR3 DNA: TGTGCCAGCAGTGGACAGGGCTACGAGCAGTACTTC. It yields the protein CASSGQGYEQYF.

The chain's CDR3 is CASTSFSGGRTEAFF. CDR3 coding DNA: TGTGCCAGCACTTCCTTCTCGGGGGGGCGCACTGAAGCTTTCTTT. The chain combines TRBV6-1 with TRBJ1-1, with D maybe TRBD1 (6 bases). Trimming took off 7 bases at V and 4 bases at J, with 19 bases between the two ends. The CDR3 has 15 residues. The germline V gene encodes CDR1 MNHNS and CDR2 SASEGT.

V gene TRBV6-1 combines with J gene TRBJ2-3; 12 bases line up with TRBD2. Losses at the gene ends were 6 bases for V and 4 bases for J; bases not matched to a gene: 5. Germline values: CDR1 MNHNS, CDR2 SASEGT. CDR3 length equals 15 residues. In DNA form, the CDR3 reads TGTGCCAGCAGCCCACTAGCGGGGGGCCCAGATACGCAGTATTTT. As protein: CASSPLAGGPDTQYF.

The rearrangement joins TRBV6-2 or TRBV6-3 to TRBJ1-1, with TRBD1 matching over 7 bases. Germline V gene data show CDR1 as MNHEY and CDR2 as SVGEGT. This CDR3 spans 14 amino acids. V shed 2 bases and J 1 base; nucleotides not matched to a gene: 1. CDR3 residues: CASSYQGGNTEAFF. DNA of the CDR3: TGTGCCAGCAGTTACCAGGGGGGGAACACTGAAGCTTTCTTT.

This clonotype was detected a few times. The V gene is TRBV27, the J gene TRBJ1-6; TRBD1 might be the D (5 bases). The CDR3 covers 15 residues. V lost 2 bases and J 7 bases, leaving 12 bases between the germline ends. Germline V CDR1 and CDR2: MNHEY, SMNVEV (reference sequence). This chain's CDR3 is CASSLVGTKNSPLHF. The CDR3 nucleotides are TGTGCCAGCAGTTTAGTCGGGACGAAAAATTCACCCCTCCACTTT.

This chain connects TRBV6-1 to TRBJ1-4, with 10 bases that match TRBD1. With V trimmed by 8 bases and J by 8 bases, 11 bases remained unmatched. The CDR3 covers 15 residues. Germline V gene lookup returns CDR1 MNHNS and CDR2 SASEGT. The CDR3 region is CASGGGQGYGEKLFF. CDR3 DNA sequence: TGTGCCAGCGGGGGGGGACAGGGGTATGGGGAAAAACTGTTTTTT.

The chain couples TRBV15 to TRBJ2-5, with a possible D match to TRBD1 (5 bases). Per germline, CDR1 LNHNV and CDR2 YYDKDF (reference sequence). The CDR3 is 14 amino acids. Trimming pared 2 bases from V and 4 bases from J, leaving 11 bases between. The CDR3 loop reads CATSRPGLSETQYF. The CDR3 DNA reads TGTGCCACCAGCAGACCAGGGTTGTCAGAGACCCAGTACTTC.

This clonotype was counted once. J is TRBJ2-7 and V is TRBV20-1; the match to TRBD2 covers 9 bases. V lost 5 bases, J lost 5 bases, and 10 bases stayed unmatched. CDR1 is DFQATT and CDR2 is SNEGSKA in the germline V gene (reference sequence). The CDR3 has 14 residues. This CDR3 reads CSAQRGDPRNEQYF. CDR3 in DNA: TGCAGTGCTCAGCGGGGGGACCCCCGGAACGAGCAGTACTTC.

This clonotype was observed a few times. Here the CDR3 reads CASSQSPLAGEQFF. The CDR3 coding sequence is TGTGCCAGCAGCCAGTCCCCACTAGCGGGCGAGCAGTTCTTC. The chain combines TRBV7-2 with TRBJ2-1; 9 positions agree with TRBD2. Trimming removed 5 bases from V and 10 bases from J; junction bases left unmatched: 9. Germline V CDR1 and CDR2: SGHTA, FQGNSA. The CDR3 covers 14 residues. The full variable domain, rest sourced from reference TRBV7-2 and TRBJ2-1, is GAGVSQSPSNKVTEKGKDVELRCDPISGHTALYWYRQSLGQGLEFLIYFQGNSAPDKSGLPSDRFSAERTGGSVSTLTIQRTQQEDSAVYLCASSQSPLAGEQFFGPGTRLTVL.

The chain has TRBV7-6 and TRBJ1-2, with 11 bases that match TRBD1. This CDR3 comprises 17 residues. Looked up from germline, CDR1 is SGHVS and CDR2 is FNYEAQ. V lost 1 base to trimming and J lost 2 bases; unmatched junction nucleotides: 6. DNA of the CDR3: TGTGCCAGCAGCTTAGTCCTTGGACAGGGGGCGAACTATGGCTACACCTTC. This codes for CASSLVLGQGANYGYTF.

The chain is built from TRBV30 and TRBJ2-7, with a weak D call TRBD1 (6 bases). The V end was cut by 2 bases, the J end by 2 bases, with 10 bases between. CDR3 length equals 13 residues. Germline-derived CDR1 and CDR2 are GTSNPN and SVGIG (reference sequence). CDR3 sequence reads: CAWSPQGPYEQYF. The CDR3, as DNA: TGTGCCTGGAGTCCCCAGGGGCCCTACGAGCAGTACTTC.

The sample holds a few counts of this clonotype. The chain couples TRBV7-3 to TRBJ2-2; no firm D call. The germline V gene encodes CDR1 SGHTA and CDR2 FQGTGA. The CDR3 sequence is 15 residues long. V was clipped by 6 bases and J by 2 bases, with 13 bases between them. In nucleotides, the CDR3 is TGTGCCAGCAGGCCTGAAACGCGAAACACCGGGGAGCTGTTTTTT. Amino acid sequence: CASRPETRNTGELFF.

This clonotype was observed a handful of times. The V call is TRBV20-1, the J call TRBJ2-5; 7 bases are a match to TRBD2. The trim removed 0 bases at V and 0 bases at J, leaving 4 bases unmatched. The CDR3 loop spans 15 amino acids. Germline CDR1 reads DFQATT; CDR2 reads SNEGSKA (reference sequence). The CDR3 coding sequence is TGCAGTGCTAGAGACGGGGGGAGAAACCAAGAGACCCAGTACTTC. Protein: CSARDGGRNQETQYF.

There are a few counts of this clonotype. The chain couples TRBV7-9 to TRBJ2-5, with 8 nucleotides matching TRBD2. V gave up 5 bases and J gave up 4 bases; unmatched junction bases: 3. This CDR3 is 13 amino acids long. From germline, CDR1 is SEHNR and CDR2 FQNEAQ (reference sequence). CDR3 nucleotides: TGTGCCAGCAGCCAAGCGGGGGTAGAGACCCAGTACTTC. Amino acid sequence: CASSQAGVETQYF.

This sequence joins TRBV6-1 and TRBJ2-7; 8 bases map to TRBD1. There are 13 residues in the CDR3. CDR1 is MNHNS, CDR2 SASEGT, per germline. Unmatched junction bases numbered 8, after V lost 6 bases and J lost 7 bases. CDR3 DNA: TGTGCCAGCAGCCTCCAGGGGGCGGGAGAGCAGTACTTC. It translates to CASSLQGAGEQYF.

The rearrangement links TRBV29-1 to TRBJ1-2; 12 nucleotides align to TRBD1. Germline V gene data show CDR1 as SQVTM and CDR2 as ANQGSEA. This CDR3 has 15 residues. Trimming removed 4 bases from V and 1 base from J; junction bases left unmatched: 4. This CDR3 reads CSVGDRGLGNYGYTF. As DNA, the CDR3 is TGCAGCGTTGGGGACAGGGGGCTGGGTAACTATGGCTACACCTTC.

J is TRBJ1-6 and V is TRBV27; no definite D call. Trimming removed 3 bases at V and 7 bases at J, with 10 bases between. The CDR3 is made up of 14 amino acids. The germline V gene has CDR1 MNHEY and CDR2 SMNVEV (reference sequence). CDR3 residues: CASSFSGVNSPLHF. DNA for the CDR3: TGTGCCAGCAGTTTTAGCGGGGTGAATTCACCCCTCCACTTT.

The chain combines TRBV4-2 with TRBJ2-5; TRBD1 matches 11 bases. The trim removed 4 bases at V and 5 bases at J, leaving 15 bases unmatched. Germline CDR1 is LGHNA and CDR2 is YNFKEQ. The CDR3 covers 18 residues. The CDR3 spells CASSPYSDRGLIWETQYF. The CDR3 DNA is TGTGCCAGCAGCCCCTATTCGGACAGGGGGCTGATCTGGGAGACCCAGTACTTC.

DNA of the CDR3: TGTGCCAGTAGTACCGTCCGGGACAGCAGATGGAATCAGCCCCAGCATTTT. Its translation is CASSTVRDSRWNQPQHF. This sequence joins TRBV19 and TRBJ1-5, with 7 bases identical to TRBD1. The germline V gene encodes CDR1 LNHDA and CDR2 SQIVND (reference sequence). The CDR3 runs 17 residues. V shed 4 bases and J 4 bases; nucleotides not matched to a gene: 13.